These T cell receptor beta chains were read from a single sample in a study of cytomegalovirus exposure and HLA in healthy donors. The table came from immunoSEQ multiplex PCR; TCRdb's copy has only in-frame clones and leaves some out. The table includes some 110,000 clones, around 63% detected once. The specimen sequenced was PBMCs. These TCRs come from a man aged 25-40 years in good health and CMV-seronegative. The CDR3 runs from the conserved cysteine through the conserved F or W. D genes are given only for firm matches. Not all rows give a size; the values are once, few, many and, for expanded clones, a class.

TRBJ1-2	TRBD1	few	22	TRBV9	CASSVAVDRAHAESQANYGYTF	TGTGCCAGCAGCGTAGCCGTGGACAGGGCCCATGCGGAATCCCAGGCTAACTATGGCTACACCTTC
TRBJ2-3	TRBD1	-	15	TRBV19	CASSIRDRSTDTQYF	TGTGCCAGTAGTATCCGGGACAGAAGCACAGATACGCAGTATTTT
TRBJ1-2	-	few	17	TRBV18	CASSPLGVFGTFGGYTF	TGTGCCAGCTCACCACTTGGGGTTTTCGGGACATTCGGTGGCTACACCTTC
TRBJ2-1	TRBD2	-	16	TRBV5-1	CASSSTGTRGFNEQFF	TGCGCCAGCAGCTCAACCGGGACTAGAGGATTCAATGAGCAGTTCTTC
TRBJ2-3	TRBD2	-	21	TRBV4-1	CASSQDLPGRGLAASTDTQYF	TGCGCCAGCAGCCAAGATCTTCCGGGGAGGGGACTAGCGGCTAGCACAGATACGCAGTATTTT
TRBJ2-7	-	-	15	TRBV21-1	CASSKAGTGGNEQYF	TGTGCCAGCAGCAAAGCAGGGACAGGGGGGAACGAGCAGTACTTC
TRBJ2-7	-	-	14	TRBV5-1	CASSLGVSGYEQYF	TGCGCCAGCAGCTTGGGGGTTAGCGGCTACGAGCAGTACTTC
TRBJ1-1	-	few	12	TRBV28	CASRPPGFEAFF	TGTGCCAGCAGACCCCCGGGATTTGAAGCTTTCTTT
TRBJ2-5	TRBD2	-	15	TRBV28	CASSSTSGREETQYF	TGTGCCAGCAGTTCGACTAGCGGGAGGGAAGAGACCCAGTACTTC
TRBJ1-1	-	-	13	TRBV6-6	CASSYEGNTEAFF	TGTGCCAGCAGTTATGAGGGGAACACTGAAGCTTTCTTT
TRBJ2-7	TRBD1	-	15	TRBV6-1	CASSNPGQVTYEQYF	TGTGCCAGCAGCAATCCGGGACAGGTAACCTACGAGCAGTACTTC
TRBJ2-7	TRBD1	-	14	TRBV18	CASSVGQGSIEQYF	TGTGCCAGCTCAGTTGGACAGGGTTCGATCGAGCAGTACTTC